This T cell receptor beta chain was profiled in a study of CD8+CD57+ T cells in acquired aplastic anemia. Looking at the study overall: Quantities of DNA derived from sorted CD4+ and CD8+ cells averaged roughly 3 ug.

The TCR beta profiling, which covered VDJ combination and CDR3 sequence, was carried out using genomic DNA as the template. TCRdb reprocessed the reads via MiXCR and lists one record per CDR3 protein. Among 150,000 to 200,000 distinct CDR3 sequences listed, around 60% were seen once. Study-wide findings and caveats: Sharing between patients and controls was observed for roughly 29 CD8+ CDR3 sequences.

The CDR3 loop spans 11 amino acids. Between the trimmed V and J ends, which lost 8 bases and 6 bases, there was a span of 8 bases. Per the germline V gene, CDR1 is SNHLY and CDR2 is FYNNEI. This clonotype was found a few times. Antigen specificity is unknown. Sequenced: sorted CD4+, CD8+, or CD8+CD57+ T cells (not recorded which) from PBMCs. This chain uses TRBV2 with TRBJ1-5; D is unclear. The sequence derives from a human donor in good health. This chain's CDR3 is CASSKGQPQHF. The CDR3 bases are TGTGCCAGCTCTAAGGGTCAGCCCCAGCATTTT.